The clone carrying this TCR beta chain was observed once. Sequencing used immunoSEQ multiplex PCR; TCRdb keeps in-frame clones, though not all of them. The sample has 51,000 or so clones, 90% to 95% seen once. This record belongs to a study of technical replicates of blood from a few donors. V gave up 4 bases and J gave up 1 base, with 10 bases separating them. The CDR3 length is 14 residues. From germline, CDR1 is LGHNA and CDR2 YSLEER. This receptor was obtained from a human donor in good health. Some clones in this sample may be carry-over from other donors' samples. Sequenced material: PBMCs. This chain joins TRBV4-3 and TRBJ1-1, with D possibly being TRBD1 (6 bases). The CDR3 DNA reads TGCGCCAGCAGCCTGGAAGGGGGGAACACTGAAGCTTTCTTT. As protein: CASSLEGGNTEAFF.